This TCR beta chain was captured by sequencing in a study of control samples from healthy donors and cancer patients (dated by TCRdb to 2020 to 2021). The library relied on the immunoSEQ multiplex PCR assay. TCRdb provides this immuneACCESS table in a form limited to in-frame rearrangements. Some clones are lacking; in checked studies, under half of them reflect an unresolved V gene, and why the rest are absent is not known. For this sample the table gives roughly 140,000 clones, of which about nine tenths were detected only once. Together, the top ten hold 4% to 5.5% of the sample. Note on this clone: Its antigen is still unknown. Qualities for individual bases were not recorded, and no much larger clone is one base off.

The CDR3 numbers 15 residues from cysteine through phenylalanine. Only the CDR3 portion is preserved as DNA: 45 bases, with reading frame beginning at the first base. Unmatched junction bases come to 1, with V trimmed by 0 bases and J by 2 bases. The CDR1 and CDR2 encoded by the germline V gene are SGHNT and YENEEA. This sequence uses TRBV11-3 and TRBJ1-1; TRBD1 agrees with 9 junctional bases. The sample taken for sequencing was blood. The sequence was obtained from a young man in good health. CDR3 loop: CASSLETGGNTEAFF. The DNA is TGTGCCAGCAGCTTAGAGACAGGGGGAAACACTGAAGCTTTCTTT.